The T cell receptor (beta chain) described here comes from a study of OX40 agonist ivuxolimab in advanced cancers. For the study in its entirety: The costimulatory receptor OX40 (CD134) was targeted by ivuxolimab, a fully human IgG2 agonistic monoclonal antibody. Intravenous ivuxolimab was administered to patients every 2 weeks at six dose levels: 0.01, 0.1, 0.3, 1.5, 3 and 10 mg/kg. Of the approximately 50 dose-escalation patients, hepatocellular carcinoma was present in roughly 19, melanoma in approximately 15, renal cell carcinoma in 9 and head and neck cancer in 9. In the dose-escalation cohort, around four fifths of patients were male, and the mean age was roughly 56 years with a range of about 20 to 90. Prior anti-PD-1, anti-PD-L1 or anti-CTLA-4 therapy was permitted, and checkpoint inhibitors had been received by about 37% of dose-escalation patients. Partial responses occurred in three dose-escalation patients: two with cutaneous melanoma and one with hepatocellular carcinoma. The point of sequencing TCRbeta in the periphery was to test whether ivuxolimab changed TCR sequence diversity and drove clonal T-cell expansion. The paper describes the monotherapy dose-escalation part (N ≈ 50 patients) of the phase I trial of ivuxolimab. General conclusions and limits of the study: In the 0.1-3.0 mg/kg groups, partial responders had among the lowest normalized peripheral clonal expansion, particularly in CD8+ T cells. Low levels of normalized T-cell clonal expansion were also seen in some patients who did not respond. On average, CD8+ T cells showed more expanded clones than CD4+ T cells after ivuxolimab. At doses of 0.1 to 3.0 mg/kg, clonal expansion of both CD4+ and CD8+ T cells in blood was seen between baseline and week 6. Antigen specificity was not determined for the clonally expanded peripheral T cells.

On this clone: The antigen it recognizes is unknown. No clone much larger than this one lies a single base away; base qualities are absent.

For sequencing of the TCRbeta CDR3 region, genomic DNA was extracted from the sorted cells. The immunoSEQ Assay was used to sequence the TCRbeta CDR3 regions. Sourced from immuneACCESS, this table was stored by TCRdb with only in-frame sequences that have V and J called. A share of the clones is absent; for the studies checked, an unresolved V gene accounts for under half, and the remainder has no known explanation. Present in this sample are around 38,000 clones, roughly 80% of which were seen just once. 6.5% to 8% of the sample lies in the top ten. Its CDR3 holds 12 amino acids, cysteine through phenylalanine. Only CDR3 DNA is held: 36 bases, read in frame from base 1. CDR1 is given as SGHAT and CDR2 as FQNNGV, both from the germline V gene. V gives up 5 bases and J gives up 3 bases, and the segment between their germline ends measures 6 bases. The trial excluded patients who had a history of autoimmune disease or were on systemic immunosuppression. Peripheral blood for TCR sequencing was collected from all dose cohorts at baseline, on cycle 4 day 1, and on cycle 7 day 1. Samples were obtained from an open-label, multicenter, first-in-human phase I dose-escalation trial of ivuxolimab. Adults with locally advanced or metastatic melanoma, renal cell, hepatocellular, or head and neck squamous cell carcinoma were enrolled in the trial. Before TCR sequencing, CD4+ T cells and CD8+ T cells were sorted from peripheral blood as separate populations.

The source material was CD4+ or CD8+ T cells sorted from blood, sampled in a trial of the OX40 agonist ivuxolimab. This TCR came from an adult with an advanced solid tumor such as melanoma, head and neck, liver or kidney cancer. The chain employs TRBV11-2 and TRBJ2-3, with the D gene not confidently named. The sequenced DNA is TGTGCCAGCAGCACTTTTACAGATACGCAGTATTTT. It is translated as CASSTFTDTQYF.